The sequence of this T cell receptor beta chain was determined in a study of early T cells in non-severe SARS-CoV-2 infection. About the research overall: Investigators sequenced bulk RNA drawn from unsorted whole blood, and chains remained unpaired.

The length of the CDR3 is 12 residues. The ends were cut back, 2 bases at V and 7 bases at J, with 8 bases in the middle. Germline V gives CDR1 DFQATT, CDR2 SNEGSKA (reference sequence). TCRdb reprocessed the 5' RACE reads via MiXCR and lists one record per CDR3 protein. The sample has over 75,000 distinct CDR3 sequences, less than 15% seen once. This clonotype has a count of ten or more. The rearrangement links TRBV20-1 to TRBJ2-2; D uncertain. The TCR comes from an adult who was a healthcare worker with PCR-confirmed SARS-CoV-2 infection or an uninfected control (not recorded which). What was sequenced was whole blood. The CDR3: CSARTVSGELFF. The CDR3 nucleotides are TGCAGTGCTAGAACCGTGAGCGGGGAGCTGTTTTTT.